The 26 T cell receptor beta chains reported below all come from one sample, sequenced in a study of blood T cell repertoires in COVID-19. The method was immunoSEQ multiplex PCR; TCRdb's version includes in-frame clones alone and lacks a portion of them. The sample has hundreds of thousands of clones; approximately 89% are singletons. Material: peripheral blood. Source of these receptors: a woman aged 50 to 60 who had recovered from COVID-19.

The rearrangement links TRBV6-1 to TRBJ2-4; tentative D call: TRBD2 (6 bases). CDR3 length: 14 residues. Trimming removed 7 bases at V and 5 bases at J, with 15 bases between. Germline V gene lookup returns CDR1 MNHNS and CDR2 SASEGT. The CDR3 DNA reads TGTGCCAGCATTTTACCGGGGGTCCAAAACATTCAGTACTTC. This gives the protein CASILPGVQNIQYF.

The J gene is TRBJ1-3, the V gene TRBV10-3, with 8 bases fitting TRBD1. Germline CDR1 is ENHRY and CDR2 is SYGVKD. J lost 3 bases, V lost 8 bases, and 6 bases had no gene match. The length of the CDR3 is 14 residues. In DNA, the CDR3 is TGTGCCATCTACGACAGGGGAGTTGGAAACACCATATATTTT. Its translation: CAIYDRGVGNTIYF.

This chain uses TRBV6-2 or TRBV6-3 with TRBJ2-2; TRBD2 matches 10 bases. The V and J ends lost 2 bases and 5 bases, in that order; junction bases with no gene match: 5. The CDR3 sequence is 16 residues long. The V gene's germline CDR1 is MNHEY and CDR2 SVGEGT. This chain's CDR3 is CASSYVLAGVTGELFF. In DNA form, the CDR3 reads TGTGCCAGCAGTTACGTCCTAGCGGGGGTGACCGGGGAGCTGTTTTTT.

The chain has TRBV7-8 and TRBJ2-3; possibly TRBD1 for D (5 bases). Looked up from germline, CDR1 is SGHVS and CDR2 is FQNEAQ. V lost 4 bases and J lost 0, with 17 bases in between. This CDR3 comprises 17 residues. The CDR3 DNA reads as TGTGCCAGCAGCTCCCGGGTACAGGTTGTTAGCACAGATACGCAGTATTTT. Its translation: CASSSRVQVVSTDTQYF.

The V gene is TRBV5-6, the J gene TRBJ2-1; possibly TRBD2 for D (6 bases). Trimming shortened V by 4 bases and J by 9 bases, and 14 bases separated the two germline ends. The CDR3 is 13 amino acids. Germline V lookup: CDR1 SGHDT, CDR2 YYEEEE. The CDR3 nucleotides are TGTGCCAGCAGCAAGAGACTAGTTGGTGAGCAGTTCTTC. Translation: CASSKRLVGEQFF.

In this sample, this clone turned up a few times. The rearrangement links TRBV3-1 (or the pseudogene TRBV3-2) to TRBJ2-1, with TRBD1 identical over 10 bases. After removal of 4 bases from V and 4 bases from J, the junction contained 4 bases not matched to a gene. Germline CDR1 is LGHDT and CDR2 is YNNKEL (reference sequence). This CDR3 spans 15 amino acids. CDR3 amino acids: CASSLGTGAYNEQFF. The CDR3 region has the DNA TGTGCCAGCAGCCTCGGGACAGGGGCTTACAATGAGCAGTTCTTC.

This clone was detected a few times. The chain joins TRBV18 to TRBJ2-1; 10 positions match TRBD2. Unmatched junction bases numbered 6, after V lost 4 bases and J lost 6 bases. This CDR3 is 15 amino acids long. The germline V gene has CDR1 KGHSH and CDR2 LQKENI. In DNA, the CDR3 is TGTGCCAGCTCACAGGAGCGGGAGGGCCTCAATGAGCAGTTCTTC. Translation: CASSQEREGLNEQFF.

This clone was detected once. The V call is TRBV6-2 or TRBV6-3, the J call TRBJ2-7; TRBD2 agrees at 11 bases. The CDR3 is 14 residues long. The germline CDR1 and CDR2 sequences are MNHEY and SVGEGT. V gave up 3 bases and J gave up 5 bases; unmatched junction bases: 3. This CDR3 reads CASSYTSGRNEQYF. CDR3 coding DNA: TGTGCCAGCAGTTATACTAGCGGGAGAAACGAGCAGTACTTC.

The chain joins TRBV28 to TRBJ1-5; D is perhaps TRBD1 (6 bases). The CDR3 loop spans 15 amino acids. Trimming shortened V by 5 bases and J by 5 bases, and 16 bases separated the two germline ends. Germline CDR1 reads MDHEN; CDR2 reads SYDVKM. DNA of the CDR3: TGTGCCAGCAGTATGAGGCAGGGGACATATCAGCCCCAGCATTTT. This gives the protein CASSMRQGTYQPQHF.

This chain links TRBV28 with TRBJ1-2, with a tentative D call TRBD1 (5 bases). The CDR3 has 14 residues. The germline V gene encodes CDR1 MDHEN and CDR2 SYDVKM. Trimming pared 1 base from V and 8 bases from J, leaving 14 bases between. The chain's CDR3 is CASSLSGRVGGYTF. The CDR3 coding sequence is TGTGCCAGCAGTTTATCGGGCAGGGTAGGCGGCTACACCTTC.

The chain combines TRBV5-4 with TRBJ2-5; TRBD2 aligns across 7 bases. Looked up from germline, CDR1 is SGHNT and CDR2 is YYREEE (reference sequence). CDR3 length: 14 amino acids. Losses at the gene ends were 2 bases for V and 5 bases for J; bases not matched to a gene: 6. Written as DNA, the CDR3 is TGTGCCAGCAGCTTATGGGGGGAGGGGGAGACCCAGTACTTC. Amino acid sequence: CASSLWGEGETQYF.

The chain employs TRBV5-4 and TRBJ2-7; 9 nucleotides match TRBD1. V trimming: 5 bases; J trimming: 5 bases; junction bases outside the gene matches: 5. The CDR3 consists of 13 residues. Germline CDR1 SGHNT, CDR2 YYREEE (reference sequence). The CDR3 loop is CASSWGTGHEQYF. DNA for the CDR3: TGTGCCAGCAGTTGGGGGACAGGGCACGAGCAGTACTTC.

The chain combines TRBV4-1 with TRBJ1-4; D call uncertain. This CDR3 region has 15 residues. Trimming stripped 4 bases from V and 8 bases from J, with 17 bases between. From germline, CDR1 is MGHRA and CDR2 YSYEKL. CDR3 sequence (DNA): TGCGCCAGCAGCCCGTACGGGAATTTGAAGGAAAAACTGTTTTTT. Its protein product is CASSPYGNLKEKLFF.

The V gene is TRBV3-1 (or the pseudogene TRBV3-2), the J gene TRBJ1-3; the match to TRBD1 covers 7 bases. CDR3 length: 15 residues. CDR1 is LGHDT and CDR2 is YNNKEL in the germline V gene (reference sequence). V dropped 4 bases and J dropped 4; count of bases not matched to a gene: 7. This CDR3 is CASSLPGQPGNTIYF. In DNA form, the CDR3 reads TGTGCCAGCAGCCTTCCGGGACAGCCCGGAAACACCATATATTTT.

The rearrangement joins TRBV7-6 to TRBJ2-5, with 8 bases that match TRBD1. The CDR3 is made up of 19 amino acids. The germline V gene has CDR1 SGHVS and CDR2 FNYEAQ. V dropped 2 bases and J dropped 0; count of bases not matched to a gene: 14. The CDR3 nucleotides read TGTGCCAGCAGCTTAAGGTACAGGGGGATCCAGGACCACCAAGAGACCCAGTACTTC. Amino acid sequence: CASSLRYRGIQDHQETQYF. Drawing the rest from reference TRBV7-6 and TRBJ2-5, the complete variable domain is GAGVSQSPRYKVTKRGQDVALRCDPISGHVSLYWYRQALGQGPEFLTYFNYEAQQDKSGLPNDRFSAERPEGSISTLTIQRTEQRDSAMYRCASSLRYRGIQDHQETQYFGPGTRLLVL.

This clone was seen just once. The genes are TRBV5-1 and TRBJ2-5; TRBD2 agrees at 8 bases. Germline V lookup: CDR1 SGHRS, CDR2 YFSETQ. Trimming took 0 bases from V and 1 from J; bases not matched to a gene: 5. The CDR3 totals 16 residues. DNA of the CDR3: TGCGCCAGCAGCTTGGTTGGCGGGGGGCCCCAAGAGACCCAGTACTTC. Its translation is CASSLVGGGPQETQYF. The variable domain in full, completed from reference TRBV5-1 and TRBJ2-5, reads KAGVTQTPRYLIKTRGQQVTLSCSPISGHRSVSWYQQTPGQGLQFLFEYFSETQRNKGNFPGRFSGRQFSNSRSEMNVSTLELGDSALYLCASSLVGGGPQETQYFGPGTRLLVL.

This clone was observed once. This chain links TRBV5-6 with TRBJ2-1, with TRBD1 as a possible D gene (5 bases). The CDR3 consists of 14 residues. V lost 0 bases, J lost 6 bases, and 10 bases lay in between. Germline values: CDR1 SGHDT, CDR2 YYEEEE. CDR3 nucleotide sequence: TGTGCCAGCAGCTTGGTCAGCACAGGCAATGAGCAGTTCTTC. This translates into CASSLVSTGNEQFF.

The CDR3 DNA follows: TGTGCCAGCAGTTCCTCAGTTTTGGATGGCTACACCTTC. Translated: CASSSSVLDGYTF. The chain has TRBV28 and TRBJ1-2; D is unresolved. Trimming removed 4 bases at V and 6 bases at J, with 12 bases between. The CDR3 runs to 13 residues. The germline V gene has CDR1 MDHEN and CDR2 SYDVKM.

V usage is TRBV20-1 and J usage is TRBJ2-3, with 9 bases that match TRBD2. This CDR3 spans 15 amino acids. CDR1 is DFQATT, CDR2 SNEGSKA, per germline (reference sequence). V dropped 3 bases and J dropped 3; count of bases not matched to a gene: 7. CDR3 nucleotides: TGCAGTGCTAGTGATAGCGGGAGTCCGACAGATACGCAGTATTTT. Translated, it gives CSASDSGSPTDTQYF.

The chain combines TRBV6-4 with TRBJ2-3; D uncertain. Trimming took off 5 bases at V and 4 bases at J, with 10 bases between the two ends. The CDR3 loop spans 13 amino acids. Germline V lookup: CDR1 MRHNA, CDR2 SNTAGT. CDR3 DNA: TGTGCCAGCAGTCTAGAAGCGTCAGATACGCAGTATTTT. It yields the protein CASSLEASDTQYF.

V and J are TRBV5-4 and TRBJ1-5; possible D gene TRBD1, 6 bases. From germline, CDR1 is SGHNT and CDR2 YYREEE (reference sequence). Trimming removed 0 bases at V and 7 bases at J, with 14 bases between. This CDR3 is built from 15 residues. In DNA form, the CDR3 reads TGTGCCAGCAGCTTGGGGGGGGGCCAACCCCAGCCCCAGCATTTT. Translation gives CASSLGGGQPQPQHF.

This sequence joins TRBV2 and TRBJ2-1; no reliable D call. Germline V gene sequence: CDR1 SNHLY, CDR2 FYNNEI. The CDR3 runs 12 residues. V lost 6 bases, J lost 7 bases, and 10 bases lay in between. The CDR3 is CASRSQVNEQFF. For the CDR3, the DNA is TGTGCCAGCAGAAGCCAGGTGAATGAGCAGTTCTTC.

The chain recombines TRBV9 with TRBJ2-1, with 10 bases that match TRBD2. CDR3 size: 16 residues. CDR1 is SGDLS and CDR2 is YYNGEE in the germline V gene. The V segment lost 3 bases and the J segment 10 bases; nucleotides outside the gene matches: 13. CDR3 protein: CASSAVPAGGPREQFF. As DNA, the CDR3 is TGTGCCAGCAGCGCCGTCCCAGCGGGAGGGCCCCGAGAGCAGTTCTTC.

This rearrangement joins TRBV3-1 (or the pseudogene TRBV3-2) to TRBJ1-1, with D maybe TRBD1 (6 bases). Trimming left V 2 bases short and J 6 bases short, with 16 bases between. Germline values: CDR1 LGHDT, CDR2 YNNKEL (reference sequence). The CDR3 has 15 amino acids. CDR3 sequence: CASSQMTGGLPEAFF. Here the CDR3 DNA reads TGTGCCAGCAGCCAAATGACAGGTGGTCTCCCTGAAGCTTTCTTT.

This sequence joins TRBV19 and TRBJ2-2; 9 bases map to TRBD1. This CDR3 has 15 residues. Looked up from germline, CDR1 is LNHDA and CDR2 is SQIVND (reference sequence). The trim removed 6 bases at V and 4 bases at J, leaving 6 bases unmatched. In DNA form, the CDR3 reads TGTGCCAGTAGCCGGGACAGGGTATTCACCGGGGAGCTGTTTTTT. Protein sequence: CASSRDRVFTGELFF.

This clone has just one count. The chain recombines TRBV5-4 with TRBJ2-3; 8 positions match TRBD1. Trimming removed 4 bases from V and 4 bases from J; junction bases left unmatched: 5. The germline V gene encodes CDR1 SGHNT and CDR2 YYREEE (reference sequence). The CDR3 covers 14 residues. The CDR3 region is CASSPRGRADTQYF. The CDR3 DNA sequence: TGTGCCAGCAGCCCCAGGGGGCGGGCAGATACGCAGTATTTT.